These 21 T cell receptor beta chains originate from one sample sequenced in a study of control samples from healthy donors and cancer patients. The data were produced by immunoSEQ multiplex PCR, yet TCRdb's version contains in-frame clones alone and is incomplete. Of 130,000 to 150,000 clones listed, approximately 91% are singletons. Source material: blood. Source of these receptors: a man between 25 and 39 years old in good health.

V is TRBV6-1 and J is TRBJ1-3; D perhaps matches TRBD1 (6 bases). The germline V gene encodes CDR1 MNHNS and CDR2 SASEGT. V shed 0 bases and J shed 4 bases, with 28 bases lying between them. This CDR3 is built from 21 residues. The CDR3 DNA sequence: TGTGCCAGCAGTGAAGCAGTGGGGGGGGCGCTTCGTCAAAGTCTGGGAAACACCATATATTTT. This translates into CASSEAVGGALRQSLGNTIYF.

The chain carries TRBV19 and TRBJ1-5; D might be TRBD1 (5 bases). Germline V lookup: CDR1 LNHDA, CDR2 SQIVND (reference sequence). The V and J ends lost 3 bases and 5 bases respectively, with 11 bases between them. This CDR3 contains 14 residues. This CDR3 is CASSIRGGYQPQHF. CDR3 nucleotide sequence: TGTGCCAGTAGTATTCGGGGGGGTTATCAGCCCCAGCATTTT.

V gene TRBV2 combines with J gene TRBJ1-4; 8 positions agree with TRBD1. This CDR3 is built from 15 residues. The germline gives CDR1 SNHLY, CDR2 FYNNEI. The V and J ends lost 6 bases and 4 bases, in that order; junction bases with no gene match: 7. CDR3 coding DNA: TGTGCCAGCAGAAGAGGGACAGGCGGTAATGAAAAACTGTTTTTT. It translates to CASRRGTGGNEKLFF. Supplemented by reference TRBV2 and TRBJ1-4, the full variable domain reads EPEVTQTPSHQVTQMGQEVILRCVPISNHLYFYWYRQILGQKVEFLVSFYNNEISEKSEIFDDQFSVERPDGSNFTLKIRSTKLEDSAMYFCASRRGTGGNEKLFFGSGTQLSVL.

The chain recombines TRBV11-2 with TRBJ1-2; no definite D call. CDR1 and CDR2 (germline): SGHAT, FQNNGV. The CDR3 contains 13 residues. V lost 5 bases to trimming and J lost 3 bases, with 10 bases between them. The CDR3 DNA follows: TGTGCCAGCAGCCGTGAGAGGGACTATGGCTACACCTTC. Encoded protein: CASSRERDYGYTF.

The V and J genes are TRBV19 and TRBJ2-3; D gene uncertain. Germline CDR1 reads LNHDA; CDR2 reads SQIVND (reference sequence). CDR3 length: 13 residues. V lost 2 bases and J lost 4, with 7 bases in between. This CDR3 reads CASSIMGADTQYF. The CDR3 DNA sequence: TGTGCCAGTAGTATAATGGGTGCAGATACGCAGTATTTT. The whole variable domain, remainder taken from reference TRBV19 and TRBJ2-3, is DGGITQSPKYLFRKEGQNVTLSCEQNLNHDAMYWYRQDPGQGLRLIYYSQIVNDFQKGDIAEGYSVSREKKESFPLTVTSAQKNPTAFYLCASSIMGADTQYFGPGTRLTVL.

The chain employs TRBV5-1 and TRBJ2-3; 7 bases are shared with TRBD1. After removal of 2 bases from V and 1 base from J, the junction contained 4 bases not matched to a gene. This CDR3 is built from 15 residues. The germline gives CDR1 SGHRS, CDR2 YFSETQ. The CDR3 region has the DNA TGCGCCAGCAGCTTTAGACAGGGCGGCACAGATACGCAGTATTTT. This codes for CASSFRQGGTDTQYF.

This clone has just a few counts. The chain employs TRBV5-1 and TRBJ1-2; D possibly corresponds to TRBD1 (5 bases). Germline CDR1 reads SGHRS; CDR2 reads YFSETQ. The CDR3 has 14 amino acids. V was cut by 0 bases and J by 8 bases, with 14 bases left in between. The CDR3 here is CASSLGWGLGGYTF. The CDR3 bases are TGCGCCAGCAGCTTGGGGTGGGGCCTCGGGGGCTACACCTTC.

This chain uses TRBV15 with TRBJ2-1; D is unclear. Per the germline V gene, CDR1 is LNHNV and CDR2 is YYDKDF (reference sequence). This CDR3 comprises 12 residues. V shed 0 bases and J shed 13 bases, with 10 bases lying between them. The CDR3 coding sequence is TGTGCCACCAGCAGAGATGACTTCCAACAGTTCTTC. Protein sequence: CATSRDDFQQFF.

This chain joins TRBV10-2 and TRBJ2-3; 9 nucleotides line up with TRBD2. J lost 1 base, V lost 2 bases, and 1 base had no gene match. CDR3 length: 15 residues. Germline lookup yields CDR1 WSHSY and CDR2 SAAADI. The CDR3: CASSEPSGGTDTQYF. The CDR3 coding sequence is TGCGCCAGCAGTGAGCCTAGCGGGGGCACAGATACGCAGTATTTT.

The chain links TRBV6-5 to TRBJ1-1, with D hard to call. This CDR3 comprises 14 residues. The germline V and J ends were trimmed by 2 bases and 2 bases, with 9 bases remaining between them. Germline CDR1 MNHEY, CDR2 SVGAGI. The CDR3 DNA reads TGTGCCAGCAGTTACGATGAGGGAAACACTGAAGCTTTCTTT. It yields the protein CASSYDEGNTEAFF.

The chain joins TRBV3-1 (or the pseudogene TRBV3-2) to TRBJ2-7, with 14 bases lining up with TRBD2. Germline values: CDR1 LGHDT, CDR2 YNNKEL (reference sequence). V lost 2 bases, J lost 2 bases, and 2 bases stayed unmatched. This CDR3 contains 16 residues. This chain's CDR3 is CASSQMTSGGAYEQYF. The CDR3 DNA is TGTGCCAGCAGCCAAATGACTAGCGGGGGGGCCTACGAGCAGTACTTC.

The CDR3 nucleotides read TGTGCCAGCTCACCAAAACAGGCCTTGGGCTACACCTTC. Its protein is CASSPKQALGYTF. The chain uses TRBV18 and TRBJ1-2; perhaps TRBD1 as D (5 bases). CDR1 is KGHSH and CDR2 is LQKENI in the germline V gene. The CDR3 has 13 residues. Trimming took 2 bases from V and 8 from J, leaving 12 bases between them.

V and J are TRBV5-4 and TRBJ1-2; D perhaps matches TRBD1 (5 bases). Germline CDR1 reads SGHNT; CDR2 reads YYREEE (reference sequence). Between the trimmed V and J ends, which lost 3 bases and 2 bases, there was a span of 5 bases. The CDR3 loop spans 12 amino acids. The CDR3 loop reads CASSSGNYGYTF. CDR3 nucleotide sequence: TGTGCCAGCAGCTCAGGGAACTATGGCTACACCTTC. The full variable domain, in which reference TRBV5-4 and TRBJ1-2 provide the parts outside the CDR3, is ETGVTQSPTHLIKTRGQQVTLRCSSQSGHNTVSWYQQALGQGPQFIFQYYREEENGRGNFPPRFSGLQFPNYSSELNVNALELDDSALYLCASSSGNYGYTFGSGTRLTVV.

With respect to this clone: Other DNA variants within this sample encode the same CDR3. The chain uses TRBV12-5 and TRBJ1-2; no clear D. This CDR3 contains 14 residues. The V end was cut by 6 bases, the J end by 8 bases, with 19 bases between. Germline CDR1 reads LGHNT; CDR2 reads FRNRAP. The CDR3 sequence is CASGLGNGVGGYTF. CDR3 bases: TGTGCTAGTGGATTAGGGAACGGGGTGGGGGGCTACACCTTC.

The chain uses TRBV27 and TRBJ2-1, with D possibly matching TRBD2 (6 bases). With 3 bases removed from V and 8 bases from J, the gap between germline ends came to 14 bases. The CDR3 has 14 amino acids. CDR1 and CDR2 (germline): MNHEY, SMNVEV (reference sequence). The CDR3 sequence is CASSLGSGLDEQFF. The CDR3 DNA reads TGTGCCAGCAGTTTGGGTAGCGGTCTCGATGAGCAGTTCTTC.

This clone was picked up one time. V gene TRBV19 combines with J gene TRBJ1-1; tentatively, D is TRBD1 (5 bases). V lost 7 bases and J 3 bases, leaving 15 bases between the germline ends. There are 14 residues in the CDR3. Germline CDR1 is LNHDA and CDR2 is SQIVND (reference sequence). The CDR3 sequence: CASTPGPLYTEAFF. CDR3 in DNA: TGTGCCAGTACCCCGGGACCCCTTTACACTGAAGCTTTCTTT.

This chain uses TRBV24-1 with TRBJ1-1; D gene ambiguous. Trimming left V 9 bases short and J 1 base short, with 8 bases between. Germline values: CDR1 KGHDR, CDR2 SFDVKD. The CDR3 length is 12 residues. DNA for the CDR3: TGTGCCACCCGGGCTGGGAACACTGAAGCTTTCTTT. Translating gives CATRAGNTEAFF.

This clone was seen just once. The chain is built from TRBV30 and TRBJ1-6; possibly TRBD1 for D (6 bases). The CDR3 loop spans 16 amino acids. The ends were cut back, 4 bases at V and 8 bases at J, with 21 bases in the middle. Per the germline V gene, CDR1 is GTSNPN and CDR2 is SVGIG (reference sequence). As DNA, the CDR3 is TGTGCCTGGACCTACGGGGGCGCATGGGGGGATTCACCCCTCCACTTT. Translation: CAWTYGGAWGDSPLHF.

This chain links TRBV10-3 with TRBJ1-1, with D maybe TRBD1 (5 bases). The CDR3 totals 14 residues. Germline lookup yields CDR1 ENHRY and CDR2 SYGVKD. V gave up 1 base and J gave up 0 bases, with 6 bases separating them. CDR3: CAISEWGVNTEAFF. CDR3 nucleotide sequence: TGTGCCATCAGTGAGTGGGGGGTGAACACTGAAGCTTTCTTT.

This chain links TRBV5-1 with TRBJ2-4, with D possibly matching TRBD1 (6 bases). Germline assignment: CDR1 SGHRS and CDR2 YFSETQ. This CDR3 comprises 14 residues. Trimming took 7 bases from V and 0 from J, leaving 11 bases between them. DNA for the CDR3: TGCGCCAGCTCGGACAGACAAGCCAAAAACATTCAGTACTTC. Protein: CASSDRQAKNIQYF.

The chain carries TRBV6-5 and TRBJ2-7; 9 positions agree with TRBD1. The germline CDR1 and CDR2 sequences are MNHEY and SVGAGI. The CDR3 sequence is 15 residues long. With V trimmed by 6 bases and J by 4 bases, 10 bases remained unmatched. Here the CDR3 DNA reads TGTGCCAGCAGGGCATACCGGGACAGGGTATACGAGCAGTACTTC. It encodes CASRAYRDRVYEQYF.